The 8 T cell receptor beta chains below all came from one sample that was sequenced in a study of control samples from healthy donors and cancer patients (dated by TCRdb to the early 2020s). Libraries were built with the immunoSEQ multiplex PCR assay. TCRdb provides this immuneACCESS table in a form limited to in-frame rearrangements. Some clones are lacking; in checked studies, under half of them reflect an unresolved V gene, and why the rest are absent is not known. In this sample the table shows 170,000 or so clones, 90% of which occur a single time. The top ten hold about 1.4% of the sample. Sequenced: blood. The receptor set was obtained from a woman aged 45-60 years in good health.

The rearrangement links TRBV6-5 to TRBJ1-6; D may be TRBD1 (5 bases). Trimming left V 2 bases short and J 10 bases short, with 18 bases between. The CDR3 is made up of 16 amino acids. CDR1 and CDR2 from the germline V gene are MNHEY and SVGAGI. CDR3 residues: CASSYGGTGGYSPLHF. Here the CDR3 DNA reads TGTGCCAGCAGTTACGGGGGGACGGGCGGATACTCACCCCTCCACTTT.

The V gene is TRBV5-1, the J gene TRBJ2-5, with D possibly TRBD2 on 5 matching bases. The CDR3 has 16 amino acids. Per germline, CDR1 SGHRS and CDR2 YFSETQ. Between the trimmed V and J ends, which lost 3 bases and 5 bases, there was a span of 20 bases. The CDR3 DNA reads TGCGCCAGCAGCTCCCTCTCCCGGACTCACGGGGAGACCCAGTACTTC. Translation gives CASSSLSRTHGETQYF. Combining the CDR3 with reference TRBV5-1 and TRBJ2-5 gives the whole variable domain KAGVTQTPRYLIKTRGQQVTLSCSPISGHRSVSWYQQTPGQGLQFLFEYFSETQRNKGNFPGRFSGRQFSNSRSEMNVSTLELGDSALYLCASSSLSRTHGETQYFGPGTRLLVL.

The rearrangement links TRBV4-2 to TRBJ2-2; 8 bases agree with TRBD2. The CDR3 is made up of 15 amino acids. CDR1 is LGHNA, CDR2 YNFKEQ, per germline. Losses at the gene ends were 4 bases for V and 5 bases for J; bases not matched to a gene: 6. CDR3 in amino acids: CASSPGPGGTGELFF. CDR3 coding DNA: TGTGCCAGCAGCCCCGGGCCGGGAGGGACCGGGGAGCTGTTTTTT.

This clone came up once. The J gene is TRBJ1-1, the V gene TRBV15; possible D gene TRBD1, 6 bases. Germline-derived CDR1 and CDR2 are LNHNV and YYDKDF (reference sequence). This CDR3 comprises 12 residues. V was shortened by 0 bases and J by 13 bases, with 12 bases between the two germline ends. The CDR3 reads CATSRDGQGFFF. For the CDR3, the DNA is TGTGCCACCAGCAGAGATGGGCAGGGGTTTTTCTTT.

The chain couples TRBV9 to TRBJ2-6; TRBD1 aligns across 7 bases. V dropped 4 bases and J dropped 0; count of bases not matched to a gene: 10. The CDR3 extends over 18 amino acids. In germline, CDR1 is SGDLS, CDR2 YYNGEE. Here the CDR3 reads CASSLSKDRRSGANVLTF. The CDR3 DNA follows: TGTGCCAGCAGCTTGAGTAAGGACAGGCGCTCTGGGGCCAACGTCCTGACTTTC. The full variable domain, completed using reference TRBV9 and TRBJ2-6, is DSGVTQTPKHLITATGQRVTLRCSPRSGDLSVYWYQQSLDQGLQFLIQYYNGEERAKGNILERFSAQQFPDLHSELNLSSLELGDSALYFCASSLSKDRRSGANVLTFGAGSRLTVL.

This rearrangement joins TRBV3-1 (or the pseudogene TRBV3-2) to TRBJ2-5, with 9 bases aligning to TRBD2. The length of the CDR3 is 17 residues. V was pared by 0 bases and J by 0 bases, with 5 bases of the junction left unmatched. Germline assignment: CDR1 LGHDT and CDR2 YNNKEL (reference sequence). The CDR3 here is CASSQEMTSGYQETQYF. The CDR3 nucleotides are TGTGCCAGCAGCCAAGAAATGACTAGCGGATACCAAGAGACCCAGTACTTC.

The V and J genes are TRBV5-6 and TRBJ2-7; D might be TRBD2 (6 bases). The CDR3 loop spans 16 amino acids. V was clipped by 3 bases and J by 5 bases, with 21 bases between them. Germline V gives CDR1 SGHDT, CDR2 YYEEEE. In nucleotides, the CDR3 is TGTGCCAGCAGCTCGGGACTCGAGGGGTCTTGGCACGAGCAGTACTTC. Protein: CASSSGLEGSWHEQYF. Complete variable domain (other parts from reference TRBV5-6 and TRBJ2-7): DAGVTQSPTHLIKTRGQQVTLRCSPKSGHDTVSWYQQALGQGPQFIFQYYEEEERQRGNFPDRFSGHQFPNYSSELNVNALLLGDSALYLCASSSGLEGSWHEQYFGPGTRLTVT.

A word on this clone: The sample carries other DNA sequences with the same CDR3. In nucleotides, the CDR3 is TGTGCCAGCAGTTTATCACGGAACACTGAAGCTTTCTTT. As protein: CASSLSRNTEAFF. The rearrangement joins TRBV27 to TRBJ1-1, with no clear D. The CDR3 has 13 residues. Germline V gives CDR1 MNHEY, CDR2 SMNVEV (reference sequence). With 0 bases removed from V and 1 base from J, the gap between germline ends came to 3 bases.